This TCR beta chain was identified during a study of OX40 agonist ivuxolimab in advanced cancers. Overall study: The diagnoses of dose-escalation patients were hepatocellular carcinoma, melanoma, renal cell or head and neck cancer. Under the entry rules, prior anti-PD-1, anti-PD-L1 or anti-CTLA-4 therapy was allowed, and about 38% had some.

Study-level results: Clonal expansion by week 6 occurred in CD4+ and CD8+ blood T cells (at 0.1 to 3.0 mg/kg).

Exclusion applied to patients with autoimmune disease history or systemic immunosuppression. This CDR3 has 15 residues. Germline values: CDR1 SGHVS, CDR2 FNYEAQ. V was cut by 1 base and J by 0 bases, with 8 bases left in between. This table comes from immunoSEQ multiplex PCR, and its TCRdb copy is limited to in-frame clones, with some not included. The data show approximately 60,000 clones, with 91% seen just once and 4.5% to 5.5% held by the top ten. On this clone: Its antigen remains unknown.

Sequenced material: CD4+ or CD8+ T cells sorted from blood, taken in a trial of the OX40 agonist ivuxolimab. The chain recombines TRBV7-6 with TRBJ2-3, with D unclear. This TCR was sampled from an adult with an advanced solid tumor such as melanoma, head and neck, liver or kidney cancer. CDR3 in DNA: TGTGCCAGCAGCTTAGACGGAACAAGCACAGATACGCAGTATTTT. This encodes CASSLDGTSTDTQYF.